The T cell receptor (beta chain) described here comes from a study of blood T cell repertoires in COVID-19. Study summary: In each case, the material was cDNA or gDNA derived from T cells, B-cell-depleted T cells, or PBMCs.

Losses at the gene ends were 7 bases for V and 7 bases for J; bases not matched to a gene: 9. This CDR3 spans 14 amino acids. CDR1 SNHLY and CDR2 FYNNEI come from the germline V gene. The method was immunoSEQ multiplex PCR; TCRdb's version includes in-frame clones alone and lacks a portion of them. This table holds roughly 280,000 clones, approximately 91% found once. This receptor was taken from a man aged 50 to 60 with acute or convalescent COVID-19. The chain is built from TRBV2 and TRBJ1-2; 10 positions match TRBD1. The sample was peripheral blood. This CDR3 is CASIRDRGISGYTF. The CDR3 DNA is TGTGCCAGCATCCGGGACAGGGGAATAAGTGGCTACACCTTC.